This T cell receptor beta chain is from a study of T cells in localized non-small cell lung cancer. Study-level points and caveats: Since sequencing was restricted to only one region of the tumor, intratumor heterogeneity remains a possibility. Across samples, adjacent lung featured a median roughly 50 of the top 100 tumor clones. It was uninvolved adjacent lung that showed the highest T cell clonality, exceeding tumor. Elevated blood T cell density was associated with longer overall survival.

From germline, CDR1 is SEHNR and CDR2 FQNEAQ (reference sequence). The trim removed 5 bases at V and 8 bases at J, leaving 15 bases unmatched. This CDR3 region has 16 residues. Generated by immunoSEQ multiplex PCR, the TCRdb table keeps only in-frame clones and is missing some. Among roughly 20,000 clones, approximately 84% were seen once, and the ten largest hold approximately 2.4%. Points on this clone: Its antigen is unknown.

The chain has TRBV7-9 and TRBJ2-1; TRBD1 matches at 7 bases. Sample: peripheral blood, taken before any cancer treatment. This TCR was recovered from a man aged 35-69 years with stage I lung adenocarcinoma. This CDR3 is CASSTLGQNYVDEQFF. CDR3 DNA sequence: TGTGCCAGCAGCACACTGGGACAGAATTACGTTGATGAGCAGTTCTTC.